This TCR beta chain was captured by sequencing in a study of blood T cell repertoires in COVID-19. Study context: Nucleic acid was either cDNA or gDNA, and it came from T cells, B-cell-depleted T cells, or PBMCs.

This CDR3 comprises 13 residues. Germline V gives CDR1 SGHTA, CDR2 FQGTGA. The V end was cut by 8 bases, the J end by 2 bases, with 10 bases between. As handled by the study authors: Amplification with reference gene primers provided the estimates of nucleated cell counts. Sequencing was performed with immunoSEQ multiplex PCR; in TCRdb, only in-frame clones are kept and a portion is missing. Clone size and the V and J calls come from that table; the DNA yielded D and trimming. This table has about 74,000 clones, roughly 85% appearing once. The sequencing input was peripheral blood. The J gene is TRBJ2-1, the V gene TRBV7-3; a weak D match, TRBD2 (7 bases). The TCR originated in a middle-aged man with acute or convalescent COVID-19. The CDR3 protein is CASSGGPYNEQFF. DNA of the CDR3: TGTGCCAGCTCGGGGGGCCCCTACAATGAGCAGTTCTTC.